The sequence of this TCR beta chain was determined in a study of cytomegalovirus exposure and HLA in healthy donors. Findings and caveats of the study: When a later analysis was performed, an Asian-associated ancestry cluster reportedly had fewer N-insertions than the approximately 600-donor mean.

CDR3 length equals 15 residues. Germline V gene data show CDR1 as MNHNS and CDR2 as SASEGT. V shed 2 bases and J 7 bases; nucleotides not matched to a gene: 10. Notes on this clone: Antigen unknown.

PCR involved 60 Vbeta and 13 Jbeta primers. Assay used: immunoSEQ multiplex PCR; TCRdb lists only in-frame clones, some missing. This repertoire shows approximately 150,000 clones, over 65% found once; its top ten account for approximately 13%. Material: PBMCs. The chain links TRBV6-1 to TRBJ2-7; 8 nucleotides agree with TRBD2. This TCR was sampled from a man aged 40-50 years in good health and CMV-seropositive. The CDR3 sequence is CASSERAGGPGEQYF. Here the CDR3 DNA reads TGTGCCAGCAGTGAAAGGGCGGGAGGTCCGGGGGAGCAGTACTTC.